The 8 T cell receptor beta chains given below trace back to one sample, sequenced in a study of T cells in Graves' hyperthyroidism and ophthalmopathy. Amplification of TCR beta CDR3 regions was performed using RNA transcripts as template. A first-round RT-PCR of the TCR CDR3 used the HTBI primer set. TCRdb redid the calling of the multiplex PCR reads with MiXCR, one entry per CDR3 protein. Among some 440,000 distinct CDR3 sequences listed, 15% to 17% were seen once. The specimen sequenced was blood. These receptor sequences come from a woman between 18 and 29 years old with Graves' hyperthyroidism.

As regards this clonotype: A read error may explain this, as a much larger clone is one base away. The J gene is TRBJ2-7, the V gene TRBV6-1; D not resolved. The tail of the sequence fits TRBJ2-1 better, so the J call may be wrong. Germline CDR1 is MNHNS and CDR2 is SASEGT. The CDR3 extends over 13 amino acids. DNA for the CDR3: TGTGCCAGCAGAAACGGGCCCACCTACGAGCAGTTCTTC. Encoded protein: CASRNGPTYEQFF.

V gene TRBV10-3 combines with J gene TRBJ2-3; maybe TRBD2 (5 bases). Germline CDR1 reads ENHRY; CDR2 reads SYGVKD. The length of the CDR3 is 13 residues. The V end lost 2 bases, the J end lost 3 bases, and 6 bases lay between the germline ends. CDR3 in DNA: TGTGCCATCAGTGAGACGGGGACAGATACGCAGTATTTT. This sequence encodes CAISETGTDTQYF.

The V call is TRBV9, the J call TRBJ1-2; D is unclear. Germline-derived CDR1 and CDR2 are SGDLS and YYNGEE. V was pared by 0 bases and J by 8 bases, with 8 bases between. This CDR3 has 12 amino acids. The DNA of the CDR3 is TGTGCCAGCAGCGTAGGGGAGAGAGGCTACACCTTC. Protein sequence: CASSVGERGYTF.

This clonotype was detected many times. This chain links TRBV7-8 with TRBJ2-1, with D possibly matching TRBD2 (6 bases). The CDR3 runs 14 residues. Trimming stripped 4 bases from V and 4 bases from J, with 11 bases between. Germline V gene sequence: CDR1 SGHVS, CDR2 FQNEAQ. The DNA for the CDR3 is TGTGCCAGCAGCTACGCCGGGGGATACAATGAGCAGTTCTTC. This translates into CASSYAGGYNEQFF.

The rearrangement joins TRBV5-1 to TRBJ1-1, with a weak D call TRBD1 (5 bases). The CDR3 is made up of 17 amino acids. The germline CDR1 and CDR2 sequences are SGHRS and YFSETQ. Trimming shortened V by 0 bases and J by 1 base, and 16 bases separated the two germline ends. The CDR3 DNA sequence: TGCGCCAGCAGCTTGGCCAAGCAGGGCCTGGGGAACACTGAAGCTTTCTTT. This gives the protein CASSLAKQGLGNTEAFF.

This clonotype was seen ten or more times. V gene TRBV20-1 combines with J gene TRBJ2-3; 14 nucleotides line up with TRBD2. The CDR3 totals 16 residues. From germline, CDR1 is DFQATT and CDR2 SNEGSKA (reference sequence). V trimming: 4 bases; J trimming: 6 bases; junction bases outside the gene matches: 9. The CDR3 DNA reads as TGCAGTGCTACCGGGACTAGCGGGGGACCCGGGGATACGCAGTATTTT. It codes for CSATGTSGGPGDTQYF.

The V call is TRBV4-2, the J call TRBJ2-3; 9 nucleotides align to TRBD2. The CDR3 is 18 residues long. Looked up from germline, CDR1 is LGHNA and CDR2 is YNFKEQ. V shed 0 bases and J 4 bases; nucleotides not matched to a gene: 11. This chain's CDR3 is CASSQDVWREGRADTQYF. In DNA form, the CDR3 reads TGTGCCAGCAGCCAAGACGTCTGGCGGGAGGGCCGGGCAGATACGCAGTATTTT.

This clonotype was observed at least ten times. V gene TRBV5-1 combines with J gene TRBJ2-5, with D possibly being TRBD2 (5 bases). The germline CDR1 and CDR2 sequences are SGHRS and YFSETQ. V was clipped by 1 base and J by 1 base, with 11 bases between them. The CDR3 loop spans 15 amino acids. The CDR3 DNA reads TGCGCCAGCAGCTTGTCAAGCGGCCCCCAAGAGACCCAGTACTTC. It codes for CASSLSSGPQETQYF.